The subject of this entry is one TCR beta chain. This record comes from a study of blood T cell repertoires in COVID-19. Across the study: Acute and convalescent COVID-19 samples came from the United States, Italy and Spain. T cells, B-cell-depleted T cells, or PBMCs provided the cDNA or gDNA that served as material.

CDR1 and CDR2 from the germline V gene are MGHRA and YSYEKL. Trimming took off 4 bases at V and 2 bases at J, with 11 bases between the two ends. This CDR3 spans 15 amino acids. Sequencing was performed with immunoSEQ multiplex PCR; in TCRdb, only in-frame clones are kept and a portion is missing. The sample lists 55,000 to 60,000 clones, 76% occurring once. The sample consisted of peripheral blood. The rearrangement links TRBV4-1 to TRBJ1-4; the D gene is possibly TRBD1 (5 bases). This sequence originates from a man aged 45-60 years with active or convalescent COVID-19. The CDR3 DNA is TGCGCCAGCAGCCGACCAGGGATGACTAATGAAAAACTGTTTTTT. Protein sequence: CASSRPGMTNEKLFF.